Here is one T cell receptor beta chain with its context. This specimen includes other DNA sequences encoding the same CDR3. This sample was included in a study of shared clonotypes between healthy human individuals. Trimming took off 4 bases at V and 1 base at J, with 8 bases between the two ends. Looked up from germline, CDR1 is SQVTM and CDR2 is ANQGSEA. The CDR3 is 12 amino acids. The naive CD8 fraction comprised CD45RO-negative cells positively selected for CCR7 and excluded terminally differentiated effector memory CD45RA+ cells. Donors were healthy HIV-negative adults without recently reported acute infections or vaccinations. Measured with immunoSEQ multiplex PCR; TCRdb has only the in-frame clones, and not every one. Of about 2.2 million clones listed, more than 85% are singletons.

Sequencing input: naive CD8+ T cells from PBMCs. This TCR was recovered from a man in his late teens or twenties in good health. Some clones in this sample may be carry-over from other donors' samples. This chain uses TRBV29-1 with TRBJ2-7, with a possible D match to TRBD2 (6 bases). CDR3 sequence reads: CSVVAGSYEQYF. The CDR3, as DNA: TGCAGCGTTGTCGCGGGGTCCTACGAGCAGTACTTC.